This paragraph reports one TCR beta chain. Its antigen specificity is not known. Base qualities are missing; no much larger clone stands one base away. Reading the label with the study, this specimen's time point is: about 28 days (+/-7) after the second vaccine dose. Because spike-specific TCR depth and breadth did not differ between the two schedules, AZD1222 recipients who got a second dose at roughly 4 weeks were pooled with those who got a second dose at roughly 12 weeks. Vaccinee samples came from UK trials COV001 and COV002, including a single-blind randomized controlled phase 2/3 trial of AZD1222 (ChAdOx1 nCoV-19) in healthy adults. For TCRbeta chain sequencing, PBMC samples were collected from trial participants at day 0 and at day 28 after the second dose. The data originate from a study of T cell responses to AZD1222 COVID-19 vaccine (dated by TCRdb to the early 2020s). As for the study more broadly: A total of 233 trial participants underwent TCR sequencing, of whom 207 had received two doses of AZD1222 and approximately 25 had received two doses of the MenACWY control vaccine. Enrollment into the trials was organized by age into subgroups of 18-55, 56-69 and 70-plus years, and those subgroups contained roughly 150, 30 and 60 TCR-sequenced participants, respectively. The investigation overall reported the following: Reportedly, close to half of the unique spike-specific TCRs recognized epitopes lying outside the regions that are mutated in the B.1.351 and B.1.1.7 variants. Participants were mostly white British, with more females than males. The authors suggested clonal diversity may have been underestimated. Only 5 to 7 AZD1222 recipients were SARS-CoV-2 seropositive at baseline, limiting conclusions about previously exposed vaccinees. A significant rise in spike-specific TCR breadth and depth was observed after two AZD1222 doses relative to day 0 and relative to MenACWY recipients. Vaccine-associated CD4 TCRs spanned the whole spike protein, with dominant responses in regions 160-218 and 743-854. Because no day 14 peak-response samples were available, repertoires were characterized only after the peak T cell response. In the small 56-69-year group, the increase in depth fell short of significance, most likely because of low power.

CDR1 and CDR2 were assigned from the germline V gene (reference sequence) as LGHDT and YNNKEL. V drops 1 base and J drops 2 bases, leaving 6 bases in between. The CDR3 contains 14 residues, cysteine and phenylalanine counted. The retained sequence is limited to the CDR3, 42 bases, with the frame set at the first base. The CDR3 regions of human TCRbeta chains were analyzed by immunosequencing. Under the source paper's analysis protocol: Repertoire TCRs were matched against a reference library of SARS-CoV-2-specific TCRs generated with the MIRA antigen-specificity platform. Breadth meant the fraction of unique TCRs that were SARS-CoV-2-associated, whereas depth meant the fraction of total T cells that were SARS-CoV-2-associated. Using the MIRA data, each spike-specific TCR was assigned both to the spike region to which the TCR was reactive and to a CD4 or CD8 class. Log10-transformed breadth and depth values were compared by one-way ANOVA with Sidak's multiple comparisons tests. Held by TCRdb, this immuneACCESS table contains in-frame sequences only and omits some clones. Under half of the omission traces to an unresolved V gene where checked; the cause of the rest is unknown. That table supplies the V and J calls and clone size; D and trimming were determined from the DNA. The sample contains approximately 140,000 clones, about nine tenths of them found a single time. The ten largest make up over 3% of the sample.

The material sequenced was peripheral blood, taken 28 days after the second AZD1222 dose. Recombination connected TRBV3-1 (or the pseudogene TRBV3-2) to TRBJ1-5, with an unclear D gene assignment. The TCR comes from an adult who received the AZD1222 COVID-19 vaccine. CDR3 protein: CASSQVWGNQPQHF. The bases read TGTGCCAGCAGCCAAGTTTGGGGCAATCAGCCCCAGCATTTT.